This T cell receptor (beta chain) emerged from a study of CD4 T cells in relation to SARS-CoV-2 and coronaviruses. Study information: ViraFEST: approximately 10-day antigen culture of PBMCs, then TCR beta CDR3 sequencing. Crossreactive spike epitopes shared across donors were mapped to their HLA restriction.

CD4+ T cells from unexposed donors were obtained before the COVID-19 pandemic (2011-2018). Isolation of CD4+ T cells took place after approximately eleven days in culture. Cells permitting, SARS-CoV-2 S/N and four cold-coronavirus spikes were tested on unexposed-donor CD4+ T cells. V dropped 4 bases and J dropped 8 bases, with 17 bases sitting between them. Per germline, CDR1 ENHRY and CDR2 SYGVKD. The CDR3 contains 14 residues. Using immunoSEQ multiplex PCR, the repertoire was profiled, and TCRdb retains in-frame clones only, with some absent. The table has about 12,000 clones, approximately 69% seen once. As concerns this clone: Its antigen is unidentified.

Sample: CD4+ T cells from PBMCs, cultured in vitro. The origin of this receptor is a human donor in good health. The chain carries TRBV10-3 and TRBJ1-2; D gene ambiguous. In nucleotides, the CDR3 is TGTGCCATCAGTGCTTACAGTGGGGTTGGGGGCTACACCTTC. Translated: CAISAYSGVGGYTF.